Each of the 24 T cell receptor beta chains below was sequenced from the same sample in a study of T-cell memory formation after mild COVID-19. MiXCR, applied by TCRdb to the 5' RACE reads, yields one record per CDR3 protein. The repertoire holds roughly 400,000 distinct CDR3 sequences, with roughly 15% as singletons. The specimen was PBMCs or a T cell subset sorted from them (not recorded which). The receptors here all came from a man younger than 35 who had mild COVID-19 (a few samples of this study predate the infection). Cell type and time point are not known.

J is TRBJ2-1 and V is TRBV12-3 or TRBV12-4, with a possible D match to TRBD1 (6 bases). The CDR3 runs 16 residues. V dropped 6 bases and J dropped 1 base, with 16 bases sitting between them. In nucleotides, the CDR3 is TGTGCCAGCAGCCACACAGGGAGCGGTTCCTACAATGAGCAGTTCTTC. Its translation is CASSHTGSGSYNEQFF.

The CDR3 here is CASSIGNIQYF. For the CDR3, the DNA is TGTGCCAGTAGTATTGGGAACATTCAGTACTTC. The chain employs TRBV19 and TRBJ2-4; D unclear. This CDR3 contains 11 residues. V shed 3 bases and J shed 7 bases, with 4 bases lying between them. In germline, CDR1 is LNHDA, CDR2 SQIVND (reference sequence).

This clonotype showed up just a few times. This sequence joins TRBV7-9 and TRBJ2-3; TRBD1 or TRBD2 may be the D gene (5 bases each). This CDR3 is built from 16 residues. Germline V gene lookup returns CDR1 SEHNR and CDR2 FQNEAQ (reference sequence). V lost 5 bases to trimming and J lost 2 bases, with 17 bases between them. CDR3 DNA: TGTGCCAGCAGCCCACGGCGAGGGGCTTTCACAGATACGCAGTATTTT. Amino acids: CASSPRRGAFTDTQYF.

This clonotype was counted between two and nine times. The J gene is TRBJ1-2, the V gene TRBV7-2; D gene uncertain. V was trimmed by 1 base and J by 4 bases, leaving 7 bases between them. Looked up from germline, CDR1 is SGHTA and CDR2 is FQGNSA. The CDR3 has 13 residues. The CDR3 is CASSLEYSYGYTF. As DNA, the CDR3 is TGTGCCAGCAGCTTAGAGTACAGCTATGGCTACACCTTC.

The chain uses TRBV3-1 and TRBJ1-4; D unresolved. The CDR3 totals 12 residues. V lost 5 bases, J lost 7 bases, and 8 bases lay in between. Germline assignment: CDR1 LGHDT and CDR2 YNNKEL (reference sequence). The CDR3 nucleotides are TGTGCCAGCAGCGTCGGAAGTGAAAAACTGTTTTTT. Protein sequence: CASSVGSEKLFF.

The chain employs TRBV12-3 or TRBV12-4 and TRBJ2-3, with D perhaps assigned TRBD1 or TRBD2 (5 bases each). V was cut by 6 bases and J by 4 bases, with 8 bases left in between. This CDR3 comprises 12 residues. The CDR3 DNA sequence: TGTGCCAGCAGGAGGGGAGCAGATACGCAGTATTTT. Translating it yields CASRRGADTQYF.

The rearrangement links TRBV6-6 to TRBJ2-1; the D gene is possibly TRBD1 (5 bases). The germline V gene has CDR1 MNHNY and CDR2 SVGAGI (reference sequence). V lost 1 base and J lost 2, with 9 bases in between. The CDR3 is made up of 15 amino acids. The CDR3 DNA is TGTGCCAGCAGTTACTTTTCGACAGCCTACAATGAGCAGTTCTTC. Protein: CASSYFSTAYNEQFF.

The J gene is TRBJ2-7, the V gene TRBV21-1. TRBV21-1 is recorded as a pseudogene. This CDR3 has 14 amino acids. This chain's CDR3 is CASSKGRDFYEQYV. CDR3 DNA sequence: TGTGCCAGCAGCAAAGGCCGGGACTTCTACGAGCAGTACGTC.

The chain combines TRBV12-3 or TRBV12-4 with TRBJ2-7; D ambiguous. The CDR3 has 9 amino acids. The V end was cut by 10 bases, the J end by 7 bases, with 8 bases between. The CDR3 DNA is TGTGCCACCTCGGTGGAGCAGTACGTC. This sequence encodes CATSVEQYV.

The chain has TRBV2 and TRBJ2-7, with a weak D call TRBD1 (7 bases). Trimming shortened V by 6 bases and J by 4 bases, and 13 bases separated the two germline ends. Germline CDR1 SNHLY, CDR2 FYNNEI. The CDR3 length is 13 residues. The CDR3 spells CASSGGQLYEQYV. The CDR3 coding sequence is TGTGCCAGCAGCGGGGGACAGCTTTACGAGCAGTACGTC.

The rearrangement joins TRBV7-3 to TRBJ2-5, with 9 bases aligning to TRBD1. This CDR3 is built from 16 residues. The J segment lost 1 base and the V segment lost 5 bases, leaving 8 bases of the junction unmatched. Per the germline V gene, CDR1 is SGHTA and CDR2 is FQGTGA. The CDR3, as DNA: TGTGCCAGCAGCCTGGGGACAGGGCCTTTCCAAGAGACCCAGTACTTC. Translating gives CASSLGTGPFQETQYF.

The sample holds a few counts of this clonotype. V is TRBV2 and J is TRBJ2-7; 7 nucleotides align to TRBD1. The germline CDR1 and CDR2 sequences are SNHLY and FYNNEI. This CDR3 comprises 15 residues. Trimming removed 3 bases from V and 4 bases from J; junction bases left unmatched: 9. The CDR3 loop is CASSEREGGMYEQYF. The CDR3 coding sequence is TGTGCCAGCAGTGAGAGGGAAGGGGGCATGTACGAGCAGTACTTC.

This clonotype has ten or more counts. This sequence joins TRBV7-2 and TRBJ1-3; D remains ambiguous. V was clipped by 5 bases and J by 0 bases, with 14 bases between them. CDR1 is SGHTA and CDR2 is FQGNSA in the germline V gene. The CDR3 is 16 amino acids. The CDR3 DNA reads TGTGCCAGCAGCCCCGCACGGGATCACTCTGGAAACACCATATATTTT. It specifies CASSPARDHSGNTIYF.

This chain joins TRBV13 and TRBJ1-1, with D tentatively TRBD1 (6 bases). Germline lookup yields CDR1 PRHDT and CDR2 FYEKMQ (reference sequence). The CDR3 runs 15 residues. Trimming stripped 4 bases from V and 1 base from J, with 13 bases between. In nucleotides, the CDR3 is TGTGCCAGCAGCTCCCGGGGCAGGGGGAACACTGAAGCTTTCTTT. This gives the protein CASSSRGRGNTEAFF.

This clonotype occurred a few times. This sequence joins TRBV7-3 and TRBJ2-1, with D possibly TRBD2 on 6 matching bases. This CDR3 comprises 16 residues. The V gene's germline CDR1 is SGHTA and CDR2 FQGTGA. Trimming took 5 bases from V and 3 from J, leaving 17 bases between them. The CDR3 here is CASSPYRTTLYNEQFF. The CDR3 DNA reads as TGTGCCAGCAGCCCTTATCGGACTACCCTCTACAATGAGCAGTTCTTC.

This clonotype has a handful of counts. V and J are TRBV7-2 and TRBJ1-6; D gene ambiguous. The CDR3 loop spans 13 amino acids. Germline CDR1 SGHTA, CDR2 FQGNSA. V shed 4 bases and J shed 6 bases, with 7 bases lying between them. The CDR3: CASSYRPNSPLHF. DNA of the CDR3: TGTGCCAGCAGCTACCGACCTAATTCACCCCTCCACTTT. The full variable domain, in which reference TRBV7-2 and TRBJ1-6 provide the parts outside the CDR3, is GAGVSQSPSNKVTEKGKDVELRCDPISGHTALYWYRQSLGQGLEFLIYFQGNSAPDKSGLPSDRFSAERTGGSVSTLTIQRTQQEDSAVYLCASSYRPNSPLHFGNGTRLTVT.

In its sample, this clonotype was seen many times. The gene calls are TRBV7-2 and TRBJ1-2; a weak D match, TRBD1 (5 bases). V shed 4 bases and J shed 4 bases, with 13 bases lying between them. Germline V gene sequence: CDR1 SGHTA, CDR2 FQGNSA. This CDR3 has 14 residues. CDR3 nucleotides: TGTGCCAGCAGCTCCGGGACGGATACCTATGGCTACACCTTC. Protein product: CASSSGTDTYGYTF.

This clonotype has only a few counts. The V call is TRBV2, the J call TRBJ2-2; no reliable D call. The CDR3 consists of 13 residues. The germline V gene has CDR1 SNHLY and CDR2 FYNNEI. The V and J ends lost 6 bases and 0 bases respectively, with 5 bases between them. CDR3 residues: CASRGANTGELFF. CDR3 coding DNA: TGTGCCAGCAGAGGCGCGAACACCGGGGAGCTGTTTTTT.

This chain uses TRBV6-6 with TRBJ1-1, with unresolved D. Germline CDR1 MNHNY, CDR2 SVGAGI (reference sequence). V was pared by 4 bases and J by 8 bases, with 8 bases between. The CDR3 spans 11 residues. The CDR3 loop is CASSFSHEAFF. CDR3 DNA sequence: TGTGCCAGCAGTTTCTCCCACGAAGCTTTCTTT.

This sequence joins TRBV7-3 and TRBJ2-3; 7 nucleotides align to TRBD1. Germline CDR1 and CDR2: SGHTA and FQGTGA. V was pared by 4 bases and J by 2 bases, with 9 bases of the junction left unmatched. The CDR3 covers 16 residues. The CDR3 loop reads CASSSHGQANTDTQYF. CDR3 in DNA: TGTGCCAGCAGCTCACATGGACAGGCCAACACAGATACGCAGTATTTT.

This clonotype appeared many times. The V call is TRBV4-3, the J call TRBJ2-3; D is undetermined. CDR1 is LGHNA and CDR2 is YSLEER in the germline V gene. Trimming left V 0 bases short and J 0 bases short, with 13 bases between. The CDR3 sequence is 17 residues long. The CDR3 bases are TGCGCCAGCAGCCAAGATCTTCAAAGACCGAGCACAGATACGCAGTATTTT. This translates into CASSQDLQRPSTDTQYF.

In its sample, this clonotype was seen a few times. V usage is TRBV14 and J usage is TRBJ1-2; 8 bases align to TRBD1. This CDR3 has 13 residues. V was clipped by 6 bases and J by 7 bases; unmatched bases: 7. The germline CDR1 and CDR2 sequences are SGHDN and FVKESK. DNA of the CDR3: TGTGCCAGCAGACCTTCAGGGGGCCTTGGCTACACCTTC. Protein sequence: CASRPSGGLGYTF. Variable domain in full (rest from reference TRBV14 and TRBJ1-2): EAGVTQFPSHSVIEKGQTVTLRCDPISGHDNLYWYRRVMGKEIKFLLHFVKESKQDESGMPNNRFLAERTGGTYSTLKVQPAELEDSGVYFCASRPSGGLGYTFGSGTRLTVV.

The chain links TRBV20-1 to TRBJ1-2, with D perhaps TRBD1 (6 bases). The CDR3 totals 13 residues. The ends were cut back, 7 bases at V and 4 bases at J, with 16 bases in the middle. CDR1 and CDR2 (germline): DFQATT, SNEGSKA (reference sequence). The CDR3 spells CSVLGGAIYGYTF. The CDR3 DNA reads as TGCAGTGTCCTCGGGGGCGCGATCTATGGCTACACCTTC.

This clonotype appeared many times. The chain carries TRBV7-8 and TRBJ2-2, with 9 bases identical to TRBD1. V was clipped by 5 bases and J by 5 bases; unmatched bases: 3. The CDR3 contains 14 residues. Germline V CDR1 and CDR2: SGHVS, FQNEAQ. CDR3 protein: CASSPGTGTGELFF. The CDR3 nucleotides are TGTGCCAGCAGCCCCGGGACAGGGACCGGGGAGCTGTTTTTT.